The next 25 T cell receptor beta chains were all read from a single sample in a study of cytomegalovirus exposure and HLA in healthy donors. The PCR contained 60 Vbeta and 13 Jbeta primers. Sequenced by immunoSEQ multiplex PCR; TCRdb stores in-frame clones only, minus some. Its table records roughly 45,000 clones. Sequenced material: PBMCs. The source is a woman in her twenties or thirties in good health and CMV-seronegative.

This chain uses TRBV6-5 with TRBJ1-3, with no clear D. V dropped 6 bases and J dropped 9 bases, with 9 bases sitting between them. This CDR3 contains 11 residues. The germline gives CDR1 MNHEY, CDR2 SVGAGI. The CDR3 loop reads CASSSEATIYF. DNA for the CDR3: TGTGCCAGCAGCTCAGAGGCCACCATATATTTT.

V gene TRBV28 combines with J gene TRBJ1-5, with TRBD1 matching 8 bases. There are 15 residues in the CDR3. The V gene end was trimmed by 6 bases and the J gene end by 6 bases; junction bases not matched to a gene: 10. The V gene's germline CDR1 is MDHEN and CDR2 SYDVKM. The CDR3 protein is CASSPAPGGPQPQHF. CDR3 bases: TGTGCCAGCAGCCCGGCACCAGGGGGCCCTCAGCCCCAGCATTTT. Based on the CDR3 plus reference TRBV28 and TRBJ1-5, the full variable domain is DVKVTQSSRYLVKRTGEKVFLECVQDMDHENMFWYRQDPGLGLRLIYFSYDVKMKEKGDIPEGYSVSREKKERFSLILESASTNQTSMYLCASSPAPGGPQPQHFGDGTRLSIL.

The rearrangement uses TRBV6-5 and TRBJ2-2, with no clear D. V was clipped by 7 bases and J by 1 base, with 10 bases between them. The CDR3 covers 14 residues. CDR1 MNHEY and CDR2 SVGAGI come from the germline V gene. This CDR3 is CASKRRRNTGELFF. The CDR3 nucleotides are TGTGCCAGCAAACGGCGGAGGAACACCGGGGAGCTGTTTTTT.

The rearrangement joins TRBV28 to TRBJ1-2; no reliable D call. V dropped 2 bases and J dropped 4 bases, with 5 bases sitting between them. There are 12 residues in the CDR3. CDR1 is MDHEN and CDR2 is SYDVKM in the germline V gene. The CDR3 reads CASSLRSYGYTF. The CDR3 nucleotides are TGTGCCAGCAGTTTAAGGAGCTATGGCTACACCTTC.

The V call is TRBV28, the J call TRBJ2-7; 7 bases agree with TRBD2. The CDR3 has 15 residues. CDR1 is MDHEN, CDR2 SYDVKM, per germline. Trimming removed 6 bases from V and 4 bases from J; junction bases left unmatched: 12. CDR3: CASSQITTSSYEQYF. The CDR3 DNA sequence: TGTGCCAGCAGCCAAATTACGACTAGCTCTTACGAGCAGTACTTC.

The chain has TRBV6-5 and TRBJ1-4, with D tentatively TRBD1 (5 bases). V lost 4 bases, J lost 8 bases, and 17 bases lay in between. Germline loops: CDR1 MNHEY, CDR2 SVGAGI. The CDR3 consists of 15 residues. The CDR3 DNA is TGTGCCAGCAGTTCTTGGGGCAGGTCATGGGAAAAACTGTTTTTT. This codes for CASSSWGRSWEKLFF.

CDR3 in DNA: TGTGCCAGCAGCTTCTGGCGGACCTACGAGCAGTACTTC. Its translation is CASSFWRTYEQYF. The V gene is TRBV5-8, the J gene TRBJ2-7; D gene unclear. V lost 2 bases and J 2 bases, leaving 8 bases between the germline ends. The germline V gene has CDR1 SGHTS and CDR2 YDEGEE. CDR3 length: 13 residues. Full variable domain (missing parts from reference TRBV5-8 and TRBJ2-7): EAGVTQSPTHLIKTRGQQATLRCSPISGHTSVYWYQQALGLGLQFLLWYDEGEERNRGNFPPRFSGRQFPNYSSELNVNALELEDSALYLCASSFWRTYEQYFGPGTRLTVT.

The J gene is TRBJ2-3, the V gene TRBV5-8, with unresolved D. This CDR3 contains 14 residues. The germline V gene has CDR1 SGHTS and CDR2 YDEGEE. Trimming cost V 3 bases and J 5 bases, with 13 bases left between them. The CDR3 sequence: CASSSAPPVDTQYF. In DNA form, the CDR3 reads TGTGCCAGCAGCTCTGCTCCCCCAGTAGATACGCAGTATTTT.

The V gene is TRBV27, the J gene TRBJ2-7; 8 bases fit TRBD2. The CDR3 loop spans 14 amino acids. In germline, CDR1 is MNHEY, CDR2 SMNVEV (reference sequence). The junction had 8 bases not matched to a gene; V was cut back by 6 bases and J by 4 bases. The CDR3 sequence: CASRYSGMVYEQYF. As DNA, the CDR3 is TGTGCCAGCAGATATAGCGGGATGGTATACGAGCAGTACTTC.

The J gene is TRBJ1-2, the V gene TRBV7-9, with D maybe TRBD1 (6 bases). The V gene lost 5 bases and the J gene lost 3 bases, with 13 bases spanning the gap. The germline V gene encodes CDR1 SEHNR and CDR2 FQNEAQ (reference sequence). The CDR3 has 14 amino acids. Here the CDR3 reads CASSLGGADYGYTF. CDR3 DNA sequence: TGTGCCAGCAGCCTTGGGGGCGCTGACTATGGCTACACCTTC.

The chain joins TRBV6-1 to TRBJ1-3; possibly TRBD1 for D (5 bases). From germline, CDR1 is MNHNS and CDR2 SASEGT. The CDR3 runs to 15 residues. Trimming cost V 4 bases and J 0 bases, with 10 bases left between them. CDR3 in amino acids: CASSATTVSGNTIYF. The CDR3 region has the DNA TGTGCCAGCAGTGCCACGACAGTCTCTGGAAACACCATATATTTT.

CDR3 DNA sequence: TGCAGTGGGAGTAAGTTGTACGAGCAGTACTTC. Translated, it gives CSGSKLYEQYF. This chain uses TRBV20-1 with TRBJ2-7, with no clear D. CDR1 and CDR2 (germline): DFQATT, SNEGSKA (reference sequence). The V end lost 7 bases, the J end lost 4 bases, and 11 bases lay between the germline ends. The CDR3 has 11 residues.

This chain uses TRBV4-1 with TRBJ2-2, with TRBD2 identical over 7 bases. The CDR3 is 16 residues long. Germline V lookup: CDR1 MGHRA, CDR2 YSYEKL. Trimming cost V 7 bases and J 0 bases; bases outside gene matches: 8. The CDR3 nucleotides read TGCGCCAGCAAATCCGAGCTAGCGGCGAACACCGGGGAGCTGTTTTTT. Translation: CASKSELAANTGELFF.

This chain links TRBV5-1 with TRBJ2-1; tentatively, D is TRBD2 (6 bases). This CDR3 spans 16 amino acids. V lost 0 bases and J 4 bases, leaving 14 bases between the germline ends. Germline V CDR1 and CDR2: SGHRS, YFSETQ. CDR3 protein: CASSLDPGVGYNEQFF. CDR3 DNA sequence: TGCGCCAGCAGCTTGGATCCGGGAGTGGGGTACAATGAGCAGTTCTTC.

This rearrangement joins TRBV29-1 to TRBJ1-2; 7 bases are shared with TRBD1. The CDR3 extends over 13 amino acids. Looked up from germline, CDR1 is SQVTM and CDR2 is ANQGSEA. Trimming cost V 3 bases and J 4 bases; bases outside gene matches: 5. DNA of the CDR3: TGCAGCGTTGACGAGGGGGCGTCCTATGGCTACACCTTC. Translation gives CSVDEGASYGYTF.

The chain couples TRBV5-1 to TRBJ2-1; TRBD1 aligns across 7 bases. After removal of 4 bases from V and 5 bases from J, the junction contained 12 bases not matched to a gene. The CDR3 consists of 16 residues. Germline CDR1 and CDR2: SGHRS and YFSETQ. CDR3 residues: CASSTRQGGYDNEQFF. The CDR3 DNA reads TGCGCCAGCAGCACCCGACAGGGTGGTTACGACAATGAGCAGTTCTTC.

The J gene is TRBJ1-5, the V gene TRBV27, with 8 nucleotides matching TRBD1. From germline, CDR1 is MNHEY and CDR2 SMNVEV (reference sequence). The V segment lost 6 bases and the J segment 5 bases; nucleotides outside the gene matches: 9. This CDR3 spans 15 amino acids. For the CDR3, the DNA is TGTGCCAGCAGGGATTCCAGGGGGCGCCATCAGCCCCAGCATTTT. It translates to CASRDSRGRHQPQHF.

V usage is TRBV4-2 and J usage is TRBJ2-1; 13 bases agree with TRBD2. Germline V gene data show CDR1 as LGHNA and CDR2 as YNFKEQ. The V gene end was trimmed by 2 bases and the J gene end by 8 bases; junction bases not matched to a gene: 6. This CDR3 contains 16 residues. This CDR3 reads CASSQRLAGGVHEQFF. The CDR3 nucleotides are TGTGCCAGCAGCCAACGACTAGCGGGAGGAGTACATGAGCAGTTCTTC.

The chain uses TRBV19 and TRBJ1-2; tentatively, D is TRBD1 (6 bases). Germline V CDR1 and CDR2: LNHDA, SQIVND (reference sequence). The CDR3 spans 16 residues. V lost 6 bases and J lost 1, with 18 bases in between. The CDR3 region is CASSPKGVFGNYGYTF. CDR3 DNA sequence: TGTGCCAGTAGCCCGAAGGGGGTTTTCGGTAACTATGGCTACACCTTC.

The J gene is TRBJ2-7, the V gene TRBV27, with D possibly being TRBD2 (5 bases). Deletions cut 4 bases from V and 0 bases from J, with 10 bases between. The CDR3 extends over 14 amino acids. Per germline, CDR1 MNHEY and CDR2 SMNVEV (reference sequence). The CDR3 protein is CASSSQDYSYEQYF. For the CDR3, the DNA is TGTGCCAGCAGTTCTCAAGACTACTCCTACGAGCAGTACTTC.

This chain connects TRBV4-1 to TRBJ1-3; D uncertain. The V gene lost 1 base and the J gene lost 1 base, with 8 bases spanning the gap. The CDR3 is 15 amino acids. Germline V lookup: CDR1 MGHRA, CDR2 YSYEKL. The CDR3 coding sequence is TGCGCCAGCAGCCAAGTTTCGGGTTCTGGAAACACCATATATTTT. It codes for CASSQVSGSGNTIYF.

The chain combines TRBV6-5 with TRBJ2-7; TRBD1 agrees at 9 bases. Germline CDR1 and CDR2: MNHEY and SVGAGI. Trimming at V came to 7 bases and at J to 1 base, leaving 5 bases not matched to a gene. The CDR3 runs 14 residues. The CDR3 protein is CASTRGQGSYEQYF. DNA for the CDR3: TGTGCCAGCACCCGGGGACAGGGTTCCTACGAGCAGTACTTC.

This chain links TRBV30 with TRBJ1-2, with D possibly TRBD1 on 6 matching bases. This CDR3 contains 13 residues. The germline V gene has CDR1 GTSNPN and CDR2 SVGIG (reference sequence). V shed 5 bases and J shed 2 bases, with 12 bases lying between them. The CDR3 spells CAWRGGGNYGYTF. CDR3 bases: TGTGCCTGGCGCGGGGGCGGGAACTATGGCTACACCTTC.

The chain links TRBV7-6 to TRBJ1-3; no reliable D call. This CDR3 spans 13 amino acids. Trimming took 4 bases from V and 0 from J, leaving 4 bases between them. Looked up from germline, CDR1 is SGHVS and CDR2 is FNYEAQ. The CDR3, as DNA: TGTGCCAGCAGCTCCAACTCTGGAAACACCATATATTTT. Its translation is CASSSNSGNTIYF.

V is TRBV15 and J is TRBJ2-3; 13 nucleotides agree with TRBD2. CDR1 and CDR2 (germline): LNHNV, YYDKDF (reference sequence). Trimming at V came to 0 bases and at J to 4 bases, leaving 7 bases not matched to a gene. The CDR3 covers 18 residues. Here the CDR3 reads CATSREQGLAGVPDTQYF. The CDR3 DNA follows: TGTGCCACCAGCAGAGAACAAGGACTAGCGGGAGTGCCAGATACGCAGTATTTT.